This TCR beta chain was observed in a study of cytomegalovirus exposure and HLA in healthy donors (TCRdb year 2017). Regarding the research as a whole: An earlier analysis of several hundred of the donors reported more than 250 Gb of sequence data and roughly 110 million unique TCR beta sequences from 150 million to 200 million T cells. The genetic ancestry cluster associated with self-reported Caucasian donors included 81% of the 350 to 500 genotyped donors. Because of strong linkage in the cohort, a few DR-DQ haplotypes were treated as single units for association and clustering. An early release covering 550 to 700 HLA-typed donors comprised approximately 300 gigabases of sequencing data and approximately 85 million unique TCR sequences. To predict cytomegalovirus infection status, the study brought together high-throughput TCR immunosequencing, statistical association of individual TCRs with disease status, and machine learning. In the later analysis, no new phenotypic data were used to find candidate immune exposures; instead, reliance was placed on TCR beta sequences and their occurrence across donors. All discovery cohort repertoires had been generated on a single sequencing platform. In a later analysis, previously published TCR beta repertoires from 670 or so donors were re-analyzed and high-resolution HLA genotyping was added so that TCR occurrence patterns could be studied. The T cell repertoires of 550 to 850 subjects were profiled by immunosequencing and related to cytomegalovirus serostatus. The study aimed to test whether signatures of past pathogen exposure could be identified by cataloging public T cell receptors. The number of donors typed differed by locus, with roughly 629-640 for A, B, C, DRB1 and DQB1, roughly 520 for DQA1, some 570 for DPA1, and around 450 for DPB1. Besides the first cohort of around 670 subjects, a separate validation cohort made up of 90 to 150 different subjects was used. Among a few hundred genotyped donors of the cohort, an average of around 240,000 unique TCR beta nucleotide sequences were sequenced per donor, roughly 20% of them non-productive. An earlier analysis of around 540 of the donors applied high-throughput TCR beta sequencing to assess whether each TCR beta V gene segment acted as functional or pseudogenic. Donor age, sex, ethnicity and CMV serostatus were compiled together with the repertoire data. HLA typing included class I and class II loci at four-digit resolution. Genome-wide SNP genotypes for about three fifths of the roughly 670 donors were used in a later genetic analysis, which treated that subset as a discovery cohort. The investigation overall reported the following: Specific HLA alleles were associated with 15,000 to 20,000 TCR beta sequences at a false discovery rate of 0.05 in a later analysis. Three of the identified cytomegalovirus-associated TCR beta chains were confirmed in vitro to be specific for cytomegalovirus antigens. Because counts were too low, some 17 rarely observed V segments, including chromosome 9 orphons, were excluded from the earlier analysis of 500 to 700 of the donors. The sequencing pipeline was judged likely to have produced a cluster of highly shared sequence variants as a technical artifact. In a later analysis, several top co-occurrence clusters were reported to appear linked to parvovirus B19, influenza, CMV and Epstein-Barr virus. According to a later analysis, most CMV-associated TCR beta chains appeared to be HLA-restricted, and the HLA associations seemed to be driven largely by CMV exposure. Roughly uniform sequencing depth across donors was assumed in presence/absence analyses, although this assumption may not hold. An earlier analysis of some 560 of the donors showed that most TCR beta V segments appeared in productive rearrangements either about 87% or about 30% of the time, which broadly matched IMGT annotations. The authors suggested that the approach could potentially be generalized to other disease states and immunological phenotypes. A further reported finding was that TCR beta sequences accurately predicted the HLA-A and HLA-B alleles for most subjects in the first cohort. A later analysis found that TCR association rates varied across HLA loci, with DRB1 alleles showing the most associated TCRs and HLA-C alleles the fewest. Some IMGT-functional V segments, including TRBV6-2 and TRBV6-3, could not be distinguished by the 87-base-pair reads and were therefore excluded. In this cohort, only TCR beta chains were sequenced, and detectable features were limited by the absence of alpha or paired-chain data. A later genetic analysis associated a missense DCLRE1C variant with V-gene and J-gene trimming of TCR beta chains, and an independent cohort replicated the association. The classifier was reported to diagnose cytomegalovirus status with high specificity and sensitivity in both the original and validation cohorts. Because HLA typing was unavailable for some donors at each locus, only the typed subset was used in association tests. The study gave a list of under 200 TCR beta chains associated with cytomegalovirus. Correlated functional status among segregating V segments might be attributable to linkage disequilibrium, but an unknown experimental factor could not be ruled out. For the cohort, immune exposure information was limited to CMV serostatus. Most TCR sequences were seen in very few donors, while some public TCRs were found in many individuals. Compared with equally common non-associated chains, HLA-associated TCR beta chains in a later analysis were more clonally expanded and had lower generation probabilities. When HLA alleles, especially DR and DQ, strongly co-occurred, TCR associations were difficult to assign to individual alleles. According to a later genetic analysis, donors in an Asian-associated ancestry cluster had fewer N-insertions in productive TCRs than the roughly 700-donor mean.

From its cysteine to its phenylalanine, the CDR3 spans 14 amino acids. Just the 42-base CDR3 DNA is kept, in frame starting at base 1. Via the germline V gene, CDR1 is MDHEN and CDR2 SYDVKM. The junction shows trimming of 5 bases on V and 10 bases on J, and the gene matches do not reach 8 bases of it. The cohort consisted of hundreds of healthy bone marrow donors. At the time of sampling, all cohort members were nominally healthy, though unrecorded immune exposures were likely present. The donor tested CMV seronegative and was one of the 352 seronegative cohort members. Every donor gave a peripheral blood sample, and the peripheral blood mononuclear cells from that sample were used for TCR beta sequencing. Genomic DNA extraction from the blood cell samples was performed with the Qiagen DNeasy Blood Extraction Kit. Turning to this clone: Its recognized antigen is unknown. No base qualities exist here, and no much larger clone lies one base off it.

The method behind the library was the immunoSEQ multiplex PCR assay. For the multiplex PCR, a mixture combining 60 forward primers for TCR Vbeta segments and 13 reverse primers for TCR Jbeta segments was used. Amplification of the CDR3 region of rearranged TCR beta genes was performed with a multiplex PCR assay on genomic DNA. The Illumina HiSeq System was used to sequence the amplified TCR beta libraries as 87-base-pair reads. In the original analysis: In a later analysis, around 80 million unique TCR beta chains were counted across the roughly 670 repertoires, and roughly 10 million of these chains were shared by at least two donors. To remove PCR and sequencing errors, raw reads were error-corrected and collapsed into unique sequences using a nearest-neighbor algorithm that merged closely related sequences. CDR3 sequences were aligned to IMGT reference sequences to assign V, D and J gene segments. For a sequence to be retained, at least a six-nucleotide match to both a V gene segment and a J gene segment was required. Rearrangements were classified as productive when the CDR3 lacked stop codons and remained in frame with V and J, and all other rearrangements were classified as non-productive. CDR3 was defined according to IMGT convention as the region running from the second conserved V-encoded cysteine to the conserved J-encoded phenylalanine. Sequences without an unambiguous match to a single V gene segment were excluded from the earlier analysis of several hundred of the donors. An earlier analysis of under 750 of the donors called V segments functional above 56.7% productive rearrangements and segregating when the between-donor standard deviation exceeded 5%. A statistical classification framework was built for diagnosing cytomegalovirus status from the catalog of TCR beta chain sequences. V and J gene assignment, in a later analysis, came from comparing TCR nucleotide sequences with IMGT/GENE-DB human TR gene sequences. Using the TCRdist pipeline, a later analysis assigned CDR3 sequences along with most-parsimonious VDJ recombination scenarios. A later analysis defined each TCR beta chain by its CDR3 amino acid sequence plus V-gene family, and excluded reads lacking a unique V-gene family. As a way to deal with suspected cross-contamination and a sequencing artifact, a later analysis dropped nearly 600 nucleotide sequences that were highly shared and had low generation probability. In a later analysis, a clonal expansion index was calculated for each public chain from normalized within-repertoire ranks of inferred template counts. In a later analysis, generation probabilities were computed using a VDJ recombination model fitted to out-of-frame rearrangements, and the results were checked against IGoR. In a later analysis, hypergeometric tests were used to score TCR-TCR, TCR-HLA and TCR-CMV co-occurrence, with a repertoire-size bias correction applied to TCR pairs. A later analysis estimated false discovery rates by permuting HLA or CMV assignments 20 times. In a later analysis, co-occurring TCRs were grouped using DBSCAN, with TCRdist sequence similarity added in when clustering inside HLA-allele-positive subsets. Repertoires with fewer than 30,000 or more than 120,000 public chains were left out of co-occurrence clustering, as were a handful of repertoires with anomalous nucleotide sharing. TCRdb took this table from immuneACCESS and kept in-frame rearrangements with V and J called. Such tables lack part of the clones; where checked against another copy, unresolved V genes explain under half of the gap, and the rest is unexplained. V, J and clone size reflect that table, while D and trimming were determined from the DNA. For this sample the table gives 150,000 to 200,000 clones, of which approximately 80% were detected only once. The top ten clonotypes cover around 1.5% of the sample.

The sequenced material came from PBMCs. The chain is made from TRBV28 and TRBJ2-2; TRBD1 aligns with 9 central bases. The clonotype comes from a man younger than 30 in good health and CMV-seronegative. The DNA sequence is TGTGCCAGCAGTCGGACAGGGGCTCTCGTGGAGCTGTTTTTT. Its product reads: CASSRTGALVELFF.